This T cell receptor (beta chain) is from a study of cytomegalovirus exposure and HLA in healthy donors (TCRdb year 2017). Context from the whole study: In an earlier analysis of some 610 of the donors, around 300 Gb of sequence data and just under 120 million unique TCR beta sequences from about 179 million T cells were reported. An early release covering just under 650 HLA-typed donors comprised roughly 300 gigabases of sequencing data and 65 million to 100 million unique TCR sequences. Among the roughly 400 genotyped donors, around 81% belonged to the genetic ancestry cluster associated with self-reported Caucasian donors. The study aimed to test whether cataloging public T cell receptors could reveal signatures of past pathogen exposure. Using immunosequencing, the study profiled T cell repertoires from fewer than 700 subjects and related those repertoires to cytomegalovirus serostatus. Besides the first cohort of roughly 640 subjects, a separate validation cohort made up of 120 or so different subjects was used. To predict cytomegalovirus infection status, the study brought together high-throughput TCR immunosequencing, statistical association of individual TCRs with disease status, and machine learning. In a later analysis, previously published TCR beta repertoires from 600 to 850 donors were re-analyzed and high-resolution HLA genotyping was added so that TCR occurrence patterns could be studied. Rather than using new phenotypic data, the later analysis identified candidate immune exposures from TCR beta sequences and from how often those sequences occurred across donors. To decide whether each TCR beta V gene segment behaved as functional or pseudogenic, an earlier analysis of some 600 of the donors relied on high-throughput TCR beta sequencing. Donor age, sex, ethnicity and CMV serostatus were compiled together with the repertoire data. Genome-wide SNP genotypes for about 55% of the roughly 670 donors were used in a later genetic analysis, which treated that subset as a discovery cohort. All discovery cohort repertoires had been generated on a single sequencing platform. Both class I and class II loci were covered by HLA typing, at four-digit resolution. Typing coverage varied by locus: roughly 620-640 donors for A, B, C, DRB1 and DQB1; some 520 for DQA1; some 610 for DPA1; 400 to 480 for DPB1. Because of strong linkage in the cohort, five DR-DQ haplotypes were treated as single units for association and clustering. On average, about 200,000 unique TCR beta nucleotide sequences were sequenced per donor among 398 genotyped donors of the cohort, with roughly a sixth of those sequences being non-productive. Broader findings and caveats from the paper: In a later genetic analysis, fewer N-insertions in productive TCRs were reported among donors in an Asian-associated ancestry cluster than the roughly 640-donor mean. This cohort had only TCR beta chains sequenced, and the lack of alpha or paired-chain data limited which features could be detected. The only immune exposure information available for the cohort was CMV serostatus. A cluster of highly shared sequence variants was judged likely to be a technical artifact of the sequencing pipeline. In both the original and validation cohorts, the classifier was reported to diagnose cytomegalovirus status with high specificity and sensitivity. A later analysis reported that several top co-occurrence clusters appeared linked to parvovirus B19, influenza, CMV and Epstein-Barr virus. Presence/absence analyses assumed roughly uniform sequencing depth across donors, an assumption that may not hold. In vitro tests confirmed that a few of the cytomegalovirus-associated TCR beta chains recognize cytomegalovirus antigens. In a later analysis, most CMV-associated TCR beta chains were found to appear HLA-restricted, with HLA associations seemingly driven largely by CMV exposure. According to the authors, the approach could potentially be generalized to other disease states and immunological phenotypes. A further reported finding was that TCR beta sequences accurately predicted the HLA-A and HLA-B alleles for most subjects in the first cohort. Compared with equally common non-associated chains, HLA-associated TCR beta chains in a later analysis were more clonally expanded and had lower generation probabilities. The earlier analysis of approximately 560 of the donors excluded roughly 17 rarely observed V segments, including chromosome 9 orphons, because counts were too low. A later analysis found that TCR association rates varied across HLA loci, with DRB1 alleles showing the most associated TCRs and HLA-C alleles the fewest. HLA typing was unavailable for some donors at each locus, so association tests used only the typed subset. While some public TCRs were present in many individuals, most TCR sequences turned up only very rarely across donors. Assigning TCR associations to individual alleles was difficult when HLA alleles, especially DR and DQ, strongly co-occurred. The study listed 164 TCR beta chains as associated with cytomegalovirus. An earlier analysis of approximately 540 of the donors showed that most TCR beta V segments appeared in productive rearrangements either about 87% or about 30% of the time, which broadly matched IMGT annotations. In a later analysis, some 18,000 TCR beta sequences were associated with specific HLA alleles at a false discovery rate of 0.05. Because the 87-base-pair reads could not distinguish some IMGT-functional V segments, including TRBV6-2 and TRBV6-3, those segments were excluded. V-gene and J-gene trimming of TCR beta chains was associated with a missense DCLRE1C variant in a later genetic analysis, and the association was replicated in an independent cohort. Correlated functional status among segregating V segments might be attributable to linkage disequilibrium, but an unknown experimental factor could not be ruled out.

From the cysteine through the phenylalanine, the CDR3 covers 13 amino acids. Solely the CDR3 DNA is kept, with 39 bases framed from the first base. V lost 8 bases and J lost 1 base; the stretch between them is 8 bases long. The germline V gene (reference sequence) gives CDR1 as MNHEY and CDR2 as SMNVEV. As concerns this clone: The antigen it binds to is not known. The input lacks base qualities; no much larger clone sits a single base away.

Libraries were prepared through the immunoSEQ multiplex PCR assay. For the multiplex PCR, a mixture combining 60 forward primers for TCR Vbeta segments and 13 reverse primers for TCR Jbeta segments was used. Amplification of the CDR3 region of rearranged TCR beta genes was performed with a multiplex PCR assay on genomic DNA. The amplified TCR beta libraries were sequenced on the Illumina HiSeq System as 87-base-pair reads. The authors' analysis ran thus. A later analysis tallied tens of millions of unique TCR beta chains across the 640 or so repertoires, and about 10 million of those chains were shared by two or more donors. A nearest-neighbor algorithm error-corrected the raw reads and collapsed the reads into unique sequences, merging closely related sequences to remove PCR and sequencing errors. To assign V, D and J gene segments, CDR3 sequences were aligned to IMGT reference sequences. For a sequence to be retained, a match of at least six nucleotides was required to both a V gene segment and a J gene segment. Rearrangements were classified as productive when the CDR3 lacked stop codons and remained in frame with V and J, and all other rearrangements were classified as non-productive. CDR3 was defined by IMGT convention, running from the second conserved V-encoded cysteine to the conserved J-encoded phenylalanine. In an earlier analysis of some 550 of the donors, sequences lacking an unambiguous match to a single V gene segment were excluded. An earlier analysis of roughly 590 of the donors called V segments functional above 56.7% productive rearrangements and segregating when the between-donor standard deviation exceeded 5%. A statistical classification framework was developed to diagnose cytomegalovirus status using the catalog of TCR beta chain sequences. V and J gene assignment, in a later analysis, came from comparing TCR nucleotide sequences with IMGT/GENE-DB human TR gene sequences. The TCRdist pipeline was used in a later analysis to assign CDR3 sequences and most-parsimonious VDJ recombination scenarios. In a later analysis, each TCR beta chain was defined by its CDR3 amino acid sequence together with its V-gene family, and reads lacking a unique V-gene family were excluded. To address suspected cross-contamination and a sequencing artifact, a later analysis removed a few hundred highly shared, low-generation-probability nucleotide sequences. In a later analysis, a clonal expansion index was calculated for each public chain from normalized within-repertoire ranks of inferred template counts. A later analysis computed generation probabilities with a VDJ recombination model fitted to out-of-frame rearrangements, and checked the results against IGoR. A later analysis scored TCR-TCR, TCR-HLA and TCR-CMV co-occurrence with hypergeometric tests, applying a repertoire-size bias correction to TCR pairs. In a later analysis, false discovery rates were estimated by permuting HLA or CMV assignments 20 times. In a later analysis, co-occurring TCRs were grouped using DBSCAN, and TCRdist sequence similarity was added for clustering within HLA-allele-positive subsets. Repertoires with fewer than 30,000 or more than 120,000 public chains, plus five repertoires with anomalous nucleotide sharing, were excluded from co-occurrence clustering. TCRdb took this table from immuneACCESS and kept in-frame rearrangements with V and J called. Such tables lack part of the clones; where checked against another copy, unresolved V genes explain under half of the gap, and the rest is unexplained. That table gives V, J and clone size, and the DNA gave D and trimming. The sample table shows 160,000 or so clones, and around 78% are seen once. The top ten constitute around 1.5% of the sample.

The cohort consisted of some 730 healthy bone marrow donors. All cohort members were sampled while nominally healthy, although unrecorded immune exposures were likely present. The donor tested CMV seronegative and was one of the 352 seronegative cohort members. A peripheral blood sample was provided by each donor, and peripheral blood mononuclear cells were used for TCR beta sequencing. The Qiagen DNeasy Blood Extraction Kit was used to extract genomic DNA from the blood cell samples. Recombination joined TRBV27 with TRBJ2-2; too little of a D gene remains to name it. This receptor was identified in a man between 40 and 49 years old in good health and CMV-seronegative. The sequencing input was PBMCs. For the CDR3, the sequence is CASGAWNTGELFF. The nucleotide sequence reads TGTGCCAGCGGAGCCTGGAACACCGGGGAGCTGTTTTTT.